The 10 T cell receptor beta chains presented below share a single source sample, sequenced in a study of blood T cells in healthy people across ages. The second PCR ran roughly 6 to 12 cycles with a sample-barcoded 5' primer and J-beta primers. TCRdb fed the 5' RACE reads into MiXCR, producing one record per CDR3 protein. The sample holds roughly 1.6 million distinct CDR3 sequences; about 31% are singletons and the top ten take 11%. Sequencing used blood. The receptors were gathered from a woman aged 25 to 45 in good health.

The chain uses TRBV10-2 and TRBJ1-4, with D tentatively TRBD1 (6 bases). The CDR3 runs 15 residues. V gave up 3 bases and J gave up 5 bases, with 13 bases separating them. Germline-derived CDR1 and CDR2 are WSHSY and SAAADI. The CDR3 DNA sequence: TGCGCCAGCAGTGATAGCAGGGGAGGAAATGAAAAACTGTTTTTT. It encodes CASSDSRGGNEKLFF.

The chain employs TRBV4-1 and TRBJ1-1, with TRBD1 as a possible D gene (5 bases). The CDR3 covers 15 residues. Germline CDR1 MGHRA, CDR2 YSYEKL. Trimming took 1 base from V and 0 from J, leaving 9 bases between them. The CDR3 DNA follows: TGCGCCAGCAGCCAAGGGTGGGGGATGAACACTGAAGCTTTCTTT. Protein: CASSQGWGMNTEAFF.

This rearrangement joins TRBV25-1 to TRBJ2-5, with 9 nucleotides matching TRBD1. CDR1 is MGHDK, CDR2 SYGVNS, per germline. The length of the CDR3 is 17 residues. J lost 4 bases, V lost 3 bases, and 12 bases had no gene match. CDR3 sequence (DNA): TGTGCCAGCAGTGACCCAACGGGACGGGGACAGGGAGAGACCCAGTACTTC. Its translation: CASSDPTGRGQGETQYF.

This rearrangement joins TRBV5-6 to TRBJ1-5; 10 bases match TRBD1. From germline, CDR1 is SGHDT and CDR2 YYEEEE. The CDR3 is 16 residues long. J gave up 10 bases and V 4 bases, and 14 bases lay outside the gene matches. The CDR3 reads CASSPPGQGRGKPQHF. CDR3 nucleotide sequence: TGTGCCAGCAGCCCCCCGGGACAGGGGAGGGGGAAACCCCAGCATTTT.

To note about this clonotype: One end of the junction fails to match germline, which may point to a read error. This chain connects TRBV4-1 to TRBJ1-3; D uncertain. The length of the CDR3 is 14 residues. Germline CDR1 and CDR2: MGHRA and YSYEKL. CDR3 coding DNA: TGCGTCAGCAGCCAAGCAAGGTCTGGAAACACCATATATTTT. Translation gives CVSSQARSGNTIYF.

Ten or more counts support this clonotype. CDR3 coding DNA: TGCGCCAGCAGCCAAGAAAAGTGGGGGCAGGGTACAAATCAGCCCCAGCATTTT. It yields the protein CASSQEKWGQGTNQPQHF. The chain carries TRBV4-1 and TRBJ1-5, with D tentatively TRBD1 (6 bases). The CDR3 has 18 residues. With 0 bases removed from V and 4 bases from J, the gap between germline ends came to 19 bases. Germline CDR1 reads MGHRA; CDR2 reads YSYEKL.

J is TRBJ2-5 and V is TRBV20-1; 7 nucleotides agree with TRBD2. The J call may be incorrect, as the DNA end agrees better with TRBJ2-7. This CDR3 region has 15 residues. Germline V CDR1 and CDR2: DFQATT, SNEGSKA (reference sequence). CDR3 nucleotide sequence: TGCAGTGCTAGAGTGGTGGTACTAGCGACTGGCGAGCAGTACTTC. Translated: CSARVVVLATGEQYF.

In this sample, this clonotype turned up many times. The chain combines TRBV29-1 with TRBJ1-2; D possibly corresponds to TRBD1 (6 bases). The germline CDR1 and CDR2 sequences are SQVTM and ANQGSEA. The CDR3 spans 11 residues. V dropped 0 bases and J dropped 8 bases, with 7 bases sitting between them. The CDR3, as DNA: TGCAGCGTTGAAGATGGGGGCGGCTACACCTTC. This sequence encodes CSVEDGGGYTF.

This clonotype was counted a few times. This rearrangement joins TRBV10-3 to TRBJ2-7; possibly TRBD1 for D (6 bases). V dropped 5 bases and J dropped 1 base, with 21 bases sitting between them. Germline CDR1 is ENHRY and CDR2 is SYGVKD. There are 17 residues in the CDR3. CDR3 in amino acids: CAISKTVPEDSSYEQYF. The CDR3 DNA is TGTGCCATCAGTAAAACCGTACCAGAGGACAGTTCCTACGAGCAGTACTTC.

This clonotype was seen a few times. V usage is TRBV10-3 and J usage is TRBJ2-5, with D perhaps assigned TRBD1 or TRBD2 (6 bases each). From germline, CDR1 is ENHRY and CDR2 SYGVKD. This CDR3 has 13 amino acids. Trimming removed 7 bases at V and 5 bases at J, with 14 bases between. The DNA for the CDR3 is TGTGCCATCATGTCGGGGGCAGGGGAGACCCAGTACTTC. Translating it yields CAIMSGAGETQYF.